The T cell receptor (beta chain) described here comes from a study of T cells in tuberculosis (dated by TCRdb to between 2017 and 2018). In terms of the full investigation: To characterize T cells specific for the mycobacterial lipid antigen glucose monomycolate (GMM), the study used CD1B tetramers together with high-throughput TCR immunosequencing. In a South African clinical cohort, IGRA-negative adolescents, IGRA-positive adolescents with latent tuberculosis and adults with active tuberculosis were compared, with nine to eleven people in each group. Active tuberculosis patient PBMC were archived before or within 7 days of starting standard anti-tuberculosis treatment. Study-wide conclusions, independent of this receptor: A classifier using the diverse GMM-specific repertoire reached approximately 84% accuracy (AUROC about 0.9), compared with 70% to 75% accuracy using GEM motif frequencies. Clinical samples were selected based on the availability of cryopreserved specimens, with adults included as active tuberculosis cases and adolescents included as controls. Smaller mean NN-distances to GMM-specific TCRs were observed in active tuberculosis TCR-alpha repertoires than in IGRA-negative controls, suggesting clonal expansion of GMM-specific TCRs. Shorter CDR3-alpha lengths in active tuberculosis patients partly drove the smaller NN-distances, and the TCR-beta difference was not statistically significant.

The CDR3 covers 15 residues, taking in both the cysteine and the phenylalanine. The retained sequence is limited to the CDR3, 45 bases, with the frame set at the first base. V and J are trimmed by 4 bases and 9 bases, and the gene matches miss 9 bases of the junction. The germline V gene provides CDR1 SNHLY and CDR2 FYNNEI. In this sample, this clone turned up a few times. No antigen is known for it. Within one base of it there is no much larger clone, and no base qualities were kept. Explained via the paper, the time point label denotes: new active TB diagnosis, blood taken before or within 7 days of starting treatment. Active tuberculosis patients were HIV-seronegative South African adults aged 18 years or older with a new diagnosis. Confirmation of active tuberculosis came from positive sputum smear microscopy and/or a positive M. tuberculosis culture. Immunosequencing of unsorted cryopreserved PBMC covered, on average, around 100,000 T cells per clinical donor.

The immunoSEQ multiplex PCR assay was used to generate TCR libraries, with TCR-beta and/or TCR-alpha/delta assays applied to each sample. The amplified TCR libraries were sequenced on the Illumina high-throughput platform. As for the original processing: Clustering and dimensionality reduction relied on pairwise TCRdist distances among GMM-specific receptors from T cells that were either sorted ex vivo or expanded in vitro. Each clinical repertoire was assigned a mean NN-distance score, defined as the average TCRdist to the nearest 10% of tetramer-positive reference sequences. GEM TCR motif frequency was calculated as the fraction of unique TCRs that matched known GEM sequences by V/J usage and CDR3 length. Linear discriminant analysis with leave-one-out cross-validation, implemented in scikit-learn, was used to classify active tuberculosis. Here the immuneACCESS table is served through TCRdb, limited to in-frame sequences with V and J called. Missing clones are a known gap in these copies; in checked studies unresolved V genes cover under half, and the rest lacks a known reason. Clone size and V and J calls were adopted from that table, with D and trimming inferred from the DNA. The sample has approximately 34,000 clones on record, around 93% of them singletons. The ten most abundant clones make up approximately 2.4% of the sample.

The V and J genes are TRBV2 and TRBJ1-6; a stretch of 7 junction bases matches TRBD1. The TCR comes from an adult with tuberculosis. The sequencing used PBMCs, collected at tuberculosis diagnosis. Read as DNA, the sequence is TGTGCCAGCAGTGTAGGGACAGCCCTTCTTTCACCCCTCCACTTT. It translates to CASSVGTALLSPLHF.